This T cell receptor beta chain came from a study of CD8 T cells in ankylosing spondylitis. General study results and limits: There was reportedly significant enrichment of clones that were disease-linked in matched ankylosing spondylitis synovial fluid. Clones linked to the disease showed a CD8+ phenotype. They occurred at relatively low frequencies in peripheral blood. A TCR beta motif of under ten highly homologous variants appeared characteristic of ankylosing spondylitis blood.

This CDR3 comprises 14 residues. In germline, CDR1 is LGHDT, CDR2 YNNKEL (reference sequence). Libraries for TCR beta were made by quantitative 5'-RACE with molecular barcodes. MiXCR was run by TCRdb on the 5' RACE reads, yielding one entry per CDR3 protein. The table has around 130,000 distinct CDR3 sequences, about a tenth seen once. This clonotype was counted many times. Its antigen remains unknown. One junction end does not reproduce the germline sequence, and a read error may be involved. Sample: blood, either unsorted or a sorted T cell fraction (not recorded which). The rearrangement uses TRBV3-1 and TRBJ2-6, with unresolved D. The receptor's source is a male donor with ankylosing spondylitis or in good health (not recorded which). The CDR3 is CASNQLSGANVLTF. The CDR3, as DNA: TGTGCCAGCAACCAATTGTCTGGGGCCAACGTCCTGACTTTC.